This TCR beta chain was sequenced during a study of T cells in Graves' hyperthyroidism and ophthalmopathy. Overall study results and limits: A model built on 13 V-J features separated ophthalmopathy from stable hyperthyroidism.

Many counts were recorded for this clonotype. The antigen is undetermined. CDR1 SGHAT and CDR2 FQNNGV come from the germline V gene. This CDR3 has 15 residues. Unmatched junction bases numbered 11, after V lost 5 bases and J lost 8 bases. The investigators amplified TCR beta CDR3 regions from RNA transcripts. TCR CDR3 regions were first amplified by RT-PCR with HTBI primers. TCRdb analysed the multiplex PCR reads with MiXCR anew, one entry per CDR3 protein. Among roughly 640,000 distinct CDR3 sequences, roughly 15% were seen once, and the ten largest hold more than 3%. This chain links TRBV11-2 with TRBJ2-1, with 8 bases identical to TRBD2. The sample was blood. The TCR originated in a middle-aged woman with Graves' ophthalmopathy. The CDR3 DNA sequence: TGTGCCAGCAGCGCCGGGGGGGCCGGGCACTATGAGCAGTTCTTC. Encoded protein: CASSAGGAGHYEQFF.